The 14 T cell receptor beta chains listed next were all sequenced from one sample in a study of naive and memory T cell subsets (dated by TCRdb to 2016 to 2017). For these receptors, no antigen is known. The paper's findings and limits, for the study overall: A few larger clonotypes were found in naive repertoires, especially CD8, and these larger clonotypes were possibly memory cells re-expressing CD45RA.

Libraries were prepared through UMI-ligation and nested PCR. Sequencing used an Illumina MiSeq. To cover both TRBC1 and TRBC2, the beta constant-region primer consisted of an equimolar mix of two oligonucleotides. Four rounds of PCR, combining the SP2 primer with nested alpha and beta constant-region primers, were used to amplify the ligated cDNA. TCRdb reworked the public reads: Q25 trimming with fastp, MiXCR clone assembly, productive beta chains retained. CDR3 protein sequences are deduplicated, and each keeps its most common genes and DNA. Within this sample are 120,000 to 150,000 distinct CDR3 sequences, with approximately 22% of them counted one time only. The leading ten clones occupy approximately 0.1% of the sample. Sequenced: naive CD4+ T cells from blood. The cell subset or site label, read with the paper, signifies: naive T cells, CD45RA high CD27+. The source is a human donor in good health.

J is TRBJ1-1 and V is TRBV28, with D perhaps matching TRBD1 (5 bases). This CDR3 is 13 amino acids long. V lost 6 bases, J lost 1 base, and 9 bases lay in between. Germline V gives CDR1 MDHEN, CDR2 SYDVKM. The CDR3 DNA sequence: TGTGCCAGCAGAACCACAGGGAACACTGAAGCTTTCTTT. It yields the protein CASRTTGNTEAFF.

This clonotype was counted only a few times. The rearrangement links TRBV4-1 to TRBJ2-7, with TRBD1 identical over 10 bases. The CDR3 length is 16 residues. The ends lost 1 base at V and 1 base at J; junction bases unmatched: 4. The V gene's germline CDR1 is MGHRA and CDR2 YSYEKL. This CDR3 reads CASSQGRGQGSYEQYF. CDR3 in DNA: TGCGCCAGCAGCCAAGGTCGGGGACAGGGGTCCTACGAGCAGTACTTC.

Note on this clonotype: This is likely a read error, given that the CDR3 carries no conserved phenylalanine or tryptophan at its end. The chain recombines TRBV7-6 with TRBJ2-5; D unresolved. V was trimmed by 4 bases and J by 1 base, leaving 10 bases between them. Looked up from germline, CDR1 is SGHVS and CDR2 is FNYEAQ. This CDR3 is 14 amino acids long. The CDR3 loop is CASSSYSRQETQYS. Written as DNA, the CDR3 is TGTGCCAGCAGCTCGTATAGCCGCCAAGAGACCCAGTACTCC.

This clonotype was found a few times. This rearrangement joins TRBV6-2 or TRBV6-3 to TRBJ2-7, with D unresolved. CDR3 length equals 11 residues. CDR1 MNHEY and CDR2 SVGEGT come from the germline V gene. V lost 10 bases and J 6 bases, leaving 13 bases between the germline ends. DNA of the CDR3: TGTGCCACCTACAGTCTTTTCGAGCAGTACTTC. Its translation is CATYSLFEQYF.

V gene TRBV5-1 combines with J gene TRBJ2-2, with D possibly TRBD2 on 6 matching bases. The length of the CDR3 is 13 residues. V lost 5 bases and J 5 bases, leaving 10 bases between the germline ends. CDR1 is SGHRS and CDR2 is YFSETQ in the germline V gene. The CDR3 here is CASSTRETGELFF. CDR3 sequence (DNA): TGCGCCAGCAGTACCCGGGAGACCGGGGAGCTGTTTTTT.

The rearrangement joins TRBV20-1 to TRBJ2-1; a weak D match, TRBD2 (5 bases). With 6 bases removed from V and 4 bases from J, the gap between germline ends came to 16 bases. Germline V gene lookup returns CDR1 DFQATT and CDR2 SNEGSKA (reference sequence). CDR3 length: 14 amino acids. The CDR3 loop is CSAPPHGIYNEQFF. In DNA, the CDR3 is TGCAGTGCCCCTCCCCACGGGATATACAATGAGCAGTTCTTC.

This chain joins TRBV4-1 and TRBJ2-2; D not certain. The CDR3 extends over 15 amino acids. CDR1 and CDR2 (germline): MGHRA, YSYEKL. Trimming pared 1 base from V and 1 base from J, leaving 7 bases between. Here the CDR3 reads CASSQGAKNTGELFF. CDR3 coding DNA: TGCGCCAGCAGCCAAGGCGCAAAGAACACCGGGGAGCTGTTTTTT.

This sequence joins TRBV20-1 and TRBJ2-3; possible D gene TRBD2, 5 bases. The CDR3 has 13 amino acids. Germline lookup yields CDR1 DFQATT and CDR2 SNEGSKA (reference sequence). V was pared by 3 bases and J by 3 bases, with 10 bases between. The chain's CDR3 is CSARLAWTDTQYF. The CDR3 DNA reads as TGCAGTGCTAGGCTAGCCTGGACAGATACGCAGTATTTT.

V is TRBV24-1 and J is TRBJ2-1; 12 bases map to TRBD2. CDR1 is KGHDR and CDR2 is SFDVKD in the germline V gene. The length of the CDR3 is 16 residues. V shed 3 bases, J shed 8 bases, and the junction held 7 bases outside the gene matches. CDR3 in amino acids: CATSDPSGRAFDEQFF. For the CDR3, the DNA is TGTGCCACCAGTGATCCTAGCGGGAGGGCCTTTGATGAGCAGTTCTTC.

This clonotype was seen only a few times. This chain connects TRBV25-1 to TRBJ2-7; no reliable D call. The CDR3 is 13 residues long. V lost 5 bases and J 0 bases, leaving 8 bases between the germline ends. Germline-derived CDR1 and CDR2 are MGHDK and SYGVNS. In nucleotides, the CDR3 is TGTGCCAGCAGTTACCTGAGCTCCTACGAGCAGTACTTC. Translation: CASSYLSSYEQYF.

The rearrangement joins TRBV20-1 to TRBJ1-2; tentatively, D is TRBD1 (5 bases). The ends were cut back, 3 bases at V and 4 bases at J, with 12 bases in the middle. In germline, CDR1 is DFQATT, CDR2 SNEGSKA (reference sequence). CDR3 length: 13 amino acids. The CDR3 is CSASDSKTYGYTF. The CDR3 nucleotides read TGCAGTGCTAGCGACAGCAAAACCTATGGCTACACCTTC.

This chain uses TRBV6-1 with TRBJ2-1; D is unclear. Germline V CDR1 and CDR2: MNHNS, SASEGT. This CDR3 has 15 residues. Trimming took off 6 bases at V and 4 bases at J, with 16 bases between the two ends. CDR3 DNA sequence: TGTGCCAGCAGGCGCACCGGGTCAACATACAATGAGCAGTTCTTC. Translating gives CASRRTGSTYNEQFF.

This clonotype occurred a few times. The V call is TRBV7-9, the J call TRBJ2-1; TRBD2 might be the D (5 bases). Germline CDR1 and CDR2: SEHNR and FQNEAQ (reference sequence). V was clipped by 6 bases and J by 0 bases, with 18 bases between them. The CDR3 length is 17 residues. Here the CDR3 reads CASRPRAGLSSYNEQFF. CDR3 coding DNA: TGTGCCAGCAGGCCTAGGGCGGGCCTAAGCTCCTACAATGAGCAGTTCTTC.

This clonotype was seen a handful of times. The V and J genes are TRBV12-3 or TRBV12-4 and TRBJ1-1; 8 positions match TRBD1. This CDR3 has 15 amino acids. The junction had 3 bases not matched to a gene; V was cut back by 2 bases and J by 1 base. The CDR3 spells CASSLRGQGNTEAFF. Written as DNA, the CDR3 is TGTGCCAGCAGTTTACGCGGACAGGGGAACACTGAAGCTTTCTTT.